This T cell receptor (beta chain) derives from a study of neurological immune-mediated disorders. cDNA synthesis was performed by 5'RACE with 10-nucleotide random UMIs. TCRdb re-called the 5' RACE reads with MiXCR, one entry per CDR3 protein. Counted here are more than 30,000 distinct CDR3 sequences, roughly 14% occurring once; the ten biggest clones make up more than 5%. Indicated time point: technical triplicate 2. The sorted libraries drew on over 900,000 T cells that were CD4+ or CD8+. The study's findings and limits: The absence of shared CDR3 amino acid sequences among expanded clones across subjects suggests private repertoires in all groups.

This clonotype was seen repeatedly, ten times or more. Its antigen is unknown. This may come from a read error, since a much larger clone is one base off. Source material: CD4+ T cells from blood. This sequence originates from a female donor with HTLV-1-associated myelopathy (HAM/TSP).

CDR3: CAGSAGLAGGEDTQYF. Here the CDR3 DNA reads TGTGCCGGCAGCGCAGGGCTAGCGGGAGGTGAAGATACGCAGTATTTT. This chain joins TRBV7-2 and TRBJ2-3, with 11 positions matching TRBD2. Germline loops: CDR1 SGHTA, CDR2 FQGNSA. The CDR3 consists of 16 residues. The whole variable domain, filled in from reference TRBV7-2 and TRBJ2-3, reads GAGVSQSPSNKVTEKGKDVELRCDPISGHTALYWYRQSLGQGLEFLIYFQGNSAPDKSGLPSDRFSAERTGGSVSTLTIQRTQQEDSAVYLCAGSAGLAGGEDTQYFGPGTRLTVL.